The present TCR beta chain was sequenced within a study of T cell repertoires in cytomegalovirus infection. Looking at the study overall: Epitope selection comprised recently identified HLA-C-restricted CMV epitopes and well-studied HLA-B-restricted CMV epitopes. It can be stated that public TCR beta signatures indicated CMV infection as well as a matching HLA type.

Comment on this clonotype: Its specificity is not known.

A single record per CDR3 protein comes from TCRdb applying MiXCR to the reads. The sample carries 250,000 to 300,000 distinct CDR3 sequences, about 20% recorded once. The V end lost 6 bases, the J end lost 5 bases, and 19 bases lay between the germline ends. This CDR3 contains 15 residues. Germline loops: CDR1 SQVTM, CDR2 ANQGSEA. General study points: HLA-C-restricted, CMV-specific TCR beta clonotypes were dominant ex vivo. Public TCR beta family frequency separated CMV-and-HLA carriers, including in an independent cohort.

The chain carries TRBV29-1 and TRBJ2-2; D is possibly TRBD2 (7 bases). Sequences were derived from cultured PBMCs, sampled from culture after CMV antigen stimulation. This sequence originates from a human donor in good health (CMV status not recorded). Some clones in this sample may be carry-over from other donors' samples. DNA of the CDR3: TGCAGCGTCGGGGTTGGGGGGGGCTGGACCGGGGAGCTGTTTTTT. The encoded protein is CSVGVGGGWTGELFF.